This record covers a single T cell receptor (beta chain). Antigen: not known. Assay: immunoSEQ multiplex PCR; the TCRdb copy retains only in-frame clones and omits some. The table lists approximately 7,200 clones, roughly 58% of them singletons. This record belongs to a study of tumor-infiltrating lymphocytes in localized non-small cell lung cancer. General study results and limits: Not all patients were TCR sequenced, owing to tissue quantity.

This CDR3 contains 13 residues. V lost 2 bases to trimming and J lost 4 bases, with 8 bases between them. Germline assignment: CDR1 MNHNS and CDR2 SASEGT. Sequencing input: lung tumor tissue. The TCR comes from a human donor with non-small cell lung cancer. The V gene is TRBV6-1, the J gene TRBJ1-2; TRBD1 is a possible D gene (5 bases). CDR3 nucleotide sequence: TGTGCCAGCAGTGAACAGGGCTTCTATGGCTACACCTTC. Its protein product is CASSEQGFYGYTF.